These 8 T cell receptor beta chains share one sample of origin, sequenced in a study of Graves' ophthalmopathy and Graves' hyperthyroidism. RNA transcripts served as template for amplifying TCR beta CDR3 sequences. After a first-round RT-PCR with HTBI primers, a second-round multiplex PCR was run. TCRdb passed the multiplex PCR reads through MiXCR, listing each CDR3 protein once. Seen here are 210,000 or so distinct CDR3 sequences, less than 30% observed once, and the top ten hold approximately 8.6%. The specimen was peripheral blood. Source of these receptors: a man between 45 and 60 years old with Graves' ophthalmopathy.

At least ten counts were recorded for this clonotype. This chain joins TRBV27 and TRBJ1-2; no reliable D call. Per germline, CDR1 MNHEY and CDR2 SMNVEV (reference sequence). This CDR3 is 16 amino acids long. Trimming stripped 3 bases from V and 4 bases from J, with 18 bases between. In nucleotides, the CDR3 is TGTGCCAGCAGTTTTTCCGGAGCCCGGGAGACCTATGGCTACACCTTC. It specifies CASSFSGARETYGYTF.

This clonotype has at least ten counts. The chain carries TRBV6-2 or TRBV6-3 and TRBJ2-7, with D possibly TRBD1 on 5 matching bases. V lost 2 bases to trimming and J lost 2 bases, with 10 bases between them. The CDR3 is 14 residues long. Germline V lookup: CDR1 MNHEY, CDR2 SVGEGT. The chain's CDR3 is CASSYTQGPYEQYF. The CDR3 nucleotides read TGTGCCAGCAGTTACACCCAGGGCCCCTACGAGCAGTACTTC.

This clonotype was seen ten or more times. The chain is built from TRBV20-1 and TRBJ2-7; D is possibly TRBD1 or TRBD2 (5 bases each). The CDR3 sequence is 11 residues long. Between the trimmed V and J ends, which lost 7 bases and 4 bases, there was a span of 11 bases. Per germline, CDR1 DFQATT and CDR2 SNEGSKA (reference sequence). This chain's CDR3 is CSGGTEYEQYF. The CDR3, as DNA: TGCAGTGGTGGGACCGAATACGAGCAGTACTTC.

The sample holds many counts of this clonotype. The rearrangement joins TRBV4-3 to TRBJ2-5; D may be TRBD2 (5 bases). From germline, CDR1 is LGHNA and CDR2 YSLEER. The length of the CDR3 is 15 residues. Trimming stripped 0 bases from V and 5 bases from J, with 13 bases between. The CDR3 protein is CASSQDRGLRETQYF. Written as DNA, the CDR3 is TGCGCCAGCAGCCAAGATAGAGGGCTCCGTGAGACCCAGTACTTC.

This clonotype has a count of ten or more. This chain links TRBV28 with TRBJ2-6, with TRBD1 matching over 10 bases. V shed 7 bases and J 1 base; nucleotides not matched to a gene: 7. CDR1 MDHEN and CDR2 SYDVKM come from the germline V gene. The CDR3 has 17 amino acids. DNA of the CDR3: TGTGCCAGCACCCCCGACAGGGGGCTATCTGGGGCCAACGTCCTGACTTTC. Translating it yields CASTPDRGLSGANVLTF.

This clonotype was picked up many times. V gene TRBV20-1 combines with J gene TRBJ2-2; 12 positions match TRBD2. Looked up from germline, CDR1 is DFQATT and CDR2 is SNEGSKA (reference sequence). With V trimmed by 3 bases and J by 6 bases, 5 bases remained unmatched. The CDR3 spans 15 residues. The CDR3 region is CSASSPSGRAGELFF. CDR3 DNA: TGCAGTGCTAGCTCCCCTAGCGGGAGGGCCGGGGAGCTGTTTTTT.

In DNA form, the CDR3 reads TGTGCCAGCCAGGCCCATGCACTACGGAGCCCCTCTATGAGCACTGAAGCTTTCTTT. Protein sequence: CASQAHALRSPSMSTEAFF. The chain employs TRBV28 and TRBJ1-1, with D hard to call. There are 19 residues in the CDR3. Germline V lookup: CDR1 MDHEN, CDR2 SYDVKM. V lost 8 bases and J lost 4, with 32 bases in between. Filled out from reference TRBV28 and TRBJ1-1, the complete variable domain reads DVKVTQSSRYLVKRTGEKVFLECVQDMDHENMFWYRQDPGLGLRLIYFSYDVKMKEKGDIPEGYSVSREKKERFSLILESASTNQTSMYLCASQAHALRSPSMSTEAFFGQGTRLTVV.

The chain uses TRBV28 and TRBJ1-2; D is unresolved. Trimming removed 4 bases at V and 9 bases at J, with 24 bases between. The CDR3 length is 16 residues. CDR1 is MDHEN, CDR2 SYDVKM, per germline. CDR3 nucleotides: TGTGCCAGCAGTTCCCCTACCACCGGGATGTCTATCAGCTACACCTTC. Translating gives CASSSPTTGMSISYTF.